This TCR beta chain was obtained from a study of PD-1 blockade in classical Hodgkin lymphoma. This clone was seen once. Antigen unknown. Clones were sequenced by immunoSEQ multiplex PCR, and TCRdb holds only the in-frame ones, with some missing. The sample lists about 110,000 clones; around 89% were seen once. Broader study findings: At C4D1, TCR diversity had climbed significantly for CD4+ cells, though not for CD8+ cells. TCR diversity at baseline was reported to be reduced in newly diagnosed patients relative to healthy donors.

This CDR3 contains 14 residues. Per the germline V gene, CDR1 is MDHEN and CDR2 is SYDVKM. Trimming shortened V by 2 bases and J by 7 bases, and 14 bases separated the two germline ends. After autologous stem cell transplantation all patients relapsed, and prior brentuximab vedotin exposure differed between cohorts. The study recorded best responses of complete response, partial response or progressive disease. The chain joins TRBV28 to TRBJ2-5; either TRBD1 or TRBD2 may supply D (5 bases each). The clonotype comes from a human donor with classical Hodgkin lymphoma. The source was peripheral blood mononuclear cells (PBMCs), collected before the second cycle of nivolumab. Here the CDR3 DNA reads TGTGCCAGCAGTTTACAGGGCGCGGCGGGGACCCAGTACTTC. Translating it yields CASSLQGAAGTQYF.